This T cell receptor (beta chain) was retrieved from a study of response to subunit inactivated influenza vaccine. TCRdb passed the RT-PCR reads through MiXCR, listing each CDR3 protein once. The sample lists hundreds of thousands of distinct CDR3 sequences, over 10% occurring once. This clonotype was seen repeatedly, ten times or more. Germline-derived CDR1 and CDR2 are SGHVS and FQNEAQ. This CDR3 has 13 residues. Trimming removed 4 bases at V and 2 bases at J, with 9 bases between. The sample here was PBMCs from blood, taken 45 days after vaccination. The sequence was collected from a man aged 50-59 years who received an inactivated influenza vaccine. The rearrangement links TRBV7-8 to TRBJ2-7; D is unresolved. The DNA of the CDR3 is TGTGCCAGCAGCTCCCCTCTAACCTACGAGCAGTACTTC. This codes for CASSSPLTYEQYF.